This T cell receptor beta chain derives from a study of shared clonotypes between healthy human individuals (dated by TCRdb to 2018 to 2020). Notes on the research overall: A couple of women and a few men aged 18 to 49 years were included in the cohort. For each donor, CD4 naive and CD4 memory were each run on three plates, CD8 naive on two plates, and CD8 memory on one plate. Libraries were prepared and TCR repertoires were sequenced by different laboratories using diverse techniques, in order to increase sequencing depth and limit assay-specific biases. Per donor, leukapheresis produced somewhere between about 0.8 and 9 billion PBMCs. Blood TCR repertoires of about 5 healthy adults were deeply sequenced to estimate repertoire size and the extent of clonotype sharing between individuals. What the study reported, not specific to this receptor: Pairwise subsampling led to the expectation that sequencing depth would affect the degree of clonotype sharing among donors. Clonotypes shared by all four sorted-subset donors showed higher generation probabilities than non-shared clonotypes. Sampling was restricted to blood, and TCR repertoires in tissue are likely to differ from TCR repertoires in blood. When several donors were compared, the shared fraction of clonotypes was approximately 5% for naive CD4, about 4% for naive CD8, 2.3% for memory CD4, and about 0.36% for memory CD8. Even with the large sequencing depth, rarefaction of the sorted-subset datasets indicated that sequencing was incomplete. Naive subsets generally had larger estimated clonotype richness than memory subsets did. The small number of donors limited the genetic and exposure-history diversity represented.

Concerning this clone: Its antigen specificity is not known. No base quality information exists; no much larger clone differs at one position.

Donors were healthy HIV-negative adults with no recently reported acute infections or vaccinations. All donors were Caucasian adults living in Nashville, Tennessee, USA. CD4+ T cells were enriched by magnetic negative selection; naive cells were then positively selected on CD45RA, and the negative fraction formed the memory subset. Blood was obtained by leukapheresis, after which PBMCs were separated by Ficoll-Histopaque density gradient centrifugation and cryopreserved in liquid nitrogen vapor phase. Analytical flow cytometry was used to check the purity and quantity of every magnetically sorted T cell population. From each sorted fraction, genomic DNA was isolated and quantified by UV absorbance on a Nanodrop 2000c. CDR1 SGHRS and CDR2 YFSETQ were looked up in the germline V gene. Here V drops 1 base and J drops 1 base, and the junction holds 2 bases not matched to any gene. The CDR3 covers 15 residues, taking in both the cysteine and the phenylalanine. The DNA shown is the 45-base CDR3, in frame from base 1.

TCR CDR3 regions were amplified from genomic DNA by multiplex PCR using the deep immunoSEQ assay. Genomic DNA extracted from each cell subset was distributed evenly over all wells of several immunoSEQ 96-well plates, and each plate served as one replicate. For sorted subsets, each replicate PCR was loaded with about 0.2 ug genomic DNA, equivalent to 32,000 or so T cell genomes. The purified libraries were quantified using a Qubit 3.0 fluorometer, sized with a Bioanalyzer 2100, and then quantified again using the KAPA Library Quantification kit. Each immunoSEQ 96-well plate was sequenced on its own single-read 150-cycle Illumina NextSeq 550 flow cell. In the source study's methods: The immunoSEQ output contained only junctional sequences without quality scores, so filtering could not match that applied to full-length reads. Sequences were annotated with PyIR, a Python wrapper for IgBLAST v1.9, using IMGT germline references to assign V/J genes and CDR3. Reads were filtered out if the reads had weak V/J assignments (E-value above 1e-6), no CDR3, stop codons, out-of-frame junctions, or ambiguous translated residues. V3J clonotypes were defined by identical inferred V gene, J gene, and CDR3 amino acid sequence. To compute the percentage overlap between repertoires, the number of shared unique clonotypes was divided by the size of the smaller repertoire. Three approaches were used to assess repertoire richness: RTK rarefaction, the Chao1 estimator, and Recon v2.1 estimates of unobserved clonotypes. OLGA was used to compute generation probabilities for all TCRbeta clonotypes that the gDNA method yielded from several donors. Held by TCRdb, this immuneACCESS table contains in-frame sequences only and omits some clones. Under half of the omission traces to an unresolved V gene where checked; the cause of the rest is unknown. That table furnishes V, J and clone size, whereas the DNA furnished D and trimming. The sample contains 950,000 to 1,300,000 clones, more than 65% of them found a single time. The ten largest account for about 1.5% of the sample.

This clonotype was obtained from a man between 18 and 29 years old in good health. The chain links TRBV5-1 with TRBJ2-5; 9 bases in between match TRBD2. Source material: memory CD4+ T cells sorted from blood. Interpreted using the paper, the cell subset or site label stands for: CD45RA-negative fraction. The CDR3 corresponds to CASSLRRGGQETQYF. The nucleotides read TGCGCCAGCAGCTTGCGGCGGGGGGGCCAAGAGACCCAGTACTTC.